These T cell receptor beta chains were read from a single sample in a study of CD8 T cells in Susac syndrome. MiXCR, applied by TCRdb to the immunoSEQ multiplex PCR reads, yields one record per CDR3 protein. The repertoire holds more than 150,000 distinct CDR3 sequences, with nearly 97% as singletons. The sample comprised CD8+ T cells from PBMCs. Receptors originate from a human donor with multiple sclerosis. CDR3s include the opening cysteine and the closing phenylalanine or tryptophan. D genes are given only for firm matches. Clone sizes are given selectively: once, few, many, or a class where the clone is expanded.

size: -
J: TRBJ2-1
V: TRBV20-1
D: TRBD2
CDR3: CSARGTTDEQFF
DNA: TGCAGTGCTAGGGGGACTACGGATGAGCAGTTCTTC

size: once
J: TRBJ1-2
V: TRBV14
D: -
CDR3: CASSPRQANYGYTF
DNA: TGTGCCAGCAGCCCCCGGCAGGCGAACTATGGCTACACCTTC

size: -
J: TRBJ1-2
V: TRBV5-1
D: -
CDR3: CASSSSGTPLGYGYTF
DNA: TGCGCCAGCAGTTCGTCCGGGACTCCCTTGGGGTATGGCTACACCTTC

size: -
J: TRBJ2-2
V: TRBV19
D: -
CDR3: CASSIGTDTGELFF
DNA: TGTGCCAGTAGTATTGGGACGGACACCGGGGAGCTGTTTTTT

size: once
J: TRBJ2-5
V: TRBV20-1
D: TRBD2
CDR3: CSARGSTSGGIQETQYF
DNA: TGCAGTGCTAGAGGCTCGACTAGCGGGGGGATCCAAGAGACCCAGTACTTC

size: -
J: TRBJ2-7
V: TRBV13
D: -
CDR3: CASSLRTEAYEQYF
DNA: TGTGCCAGCAGCTTACGGACGGAGGCCTACGAGCAGTACTTC

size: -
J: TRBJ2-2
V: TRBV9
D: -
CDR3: CASSVTQNTGELFF
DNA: TGTGCCAGCAGCGTCACACAGAACACCGGGGAGCTGTTTTTT

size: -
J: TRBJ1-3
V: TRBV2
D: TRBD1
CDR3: CATGGITGGRGNTIYF
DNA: TGTGCCACCGGCGGCATTACAGGGGGCCGAGGAAACACCATATATTTT

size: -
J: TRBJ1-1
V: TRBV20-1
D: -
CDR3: CSARDRFGLDSEAFF
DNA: TGCAGTGCTAGAGATAGGTTTGGTTTGGACAGCGAAGCTTTCTTT

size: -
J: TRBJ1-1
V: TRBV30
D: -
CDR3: CAWSGGISNTEAFF
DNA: TGTGCCTGGAGTGGGGGGATTTCGAACACTGAAGCTTTCTTT

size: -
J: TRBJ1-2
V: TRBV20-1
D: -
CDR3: CSARPRDNYGYTF
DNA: TGCAGTGCTAGGCCCCGGGACAACTATGGCTACACCTTC

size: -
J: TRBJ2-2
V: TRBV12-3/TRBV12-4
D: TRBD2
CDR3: CASNTGTSSAGELFF
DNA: TGTGCCAGCAATACCGGGACTAGCAGCGCCGGGGAGCTGTTTTTT

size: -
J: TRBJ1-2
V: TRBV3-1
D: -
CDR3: CASSQGLGGYGYTF
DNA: TGTGCCAGCAGCCAAGGTCTGGGGGGCTATGGCTACACCTTC

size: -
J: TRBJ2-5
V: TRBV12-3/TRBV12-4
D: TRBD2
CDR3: CASSLGLAGTQETQYF
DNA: TGTGCCAGCAGTTTAGGGCTAGCGGGGACCCAAGAGACCCAGTACTTC

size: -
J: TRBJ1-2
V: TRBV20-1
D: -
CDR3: CSARDLEPGYTF
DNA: TGCAGTGCTAGAGACTTGGAGCCAGGCTACACCTTC

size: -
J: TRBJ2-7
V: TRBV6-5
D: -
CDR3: CASTSGVLPYEQYF
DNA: TGTGCCAGCACCTCGGGGGTACTTCCCTACGAGCAGTACTTC

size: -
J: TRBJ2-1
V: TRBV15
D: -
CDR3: CATSFGLDNEQFF
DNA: TGTGCCACCAGCTTCGGACTTGACAATGAGCAGTTCTTC

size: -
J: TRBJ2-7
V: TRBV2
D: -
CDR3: CASYGVQEAYF
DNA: TGTGCCAGCTACGGTGTACAGGAGGCGTACTTC

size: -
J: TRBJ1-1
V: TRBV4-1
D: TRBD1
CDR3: CASSPRGGLAEAFF
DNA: TGCGCCAGCAGCCCCAGGGGGGGTTTAGCTGAAGCTTTCTTT

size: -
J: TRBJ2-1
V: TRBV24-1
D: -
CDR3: CATSPRTEYYNEQFF
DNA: TGTGCCACCAGTCCAAGGACGGAATATTACAATGAGCAGTTCTTC

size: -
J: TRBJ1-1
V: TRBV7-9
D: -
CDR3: CASSSTTTPTEAFF
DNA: TGTGCCAGCAGCTCGACAACCACCCCCACTGAAGCTTTCTTT

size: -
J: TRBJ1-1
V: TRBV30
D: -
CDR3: CAWSVGSVLNTEAFF
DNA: TGTGCCTGGAGTGTAGGTTCAGTTCTGAACACTGAAGCTTTCTTT

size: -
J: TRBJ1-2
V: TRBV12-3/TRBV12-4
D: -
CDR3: CASSPGTASRWGYTF
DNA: TGTGCCAGCAGTCCCGGGACCGCGTCTAGATGGGGCTACACCTTC

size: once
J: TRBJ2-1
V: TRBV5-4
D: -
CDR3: CASSPLGREQFF
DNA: TGTGCCAGCAGCCCCCTAGGGCGGGAGCAGTTCTTC

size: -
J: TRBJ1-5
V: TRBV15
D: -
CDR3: CATSRDLGFSNQPQHF
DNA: TGTGCCACCAGCAGAGATTTGGGTTTTAGCAATCAGCCCCAGCATTTT

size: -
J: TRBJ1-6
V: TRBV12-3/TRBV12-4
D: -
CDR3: CASWNPGRTNSPLHF
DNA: TGTGCCAGCTGGAACCCGGGTCGGACGAATTCACCCCTCCACTTT

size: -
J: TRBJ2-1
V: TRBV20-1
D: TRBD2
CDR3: CSASGLAGGNEQFF
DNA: TGCAGTGCTTCGGGACTAGCGGGAGGCAATGAGCAGTTCTTC

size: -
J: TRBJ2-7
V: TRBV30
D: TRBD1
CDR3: CAWSSGQGIYEQYF
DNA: TGTGCCTGGAGTTCGGGACAGGGTATCTACGAGCAGTACTTC

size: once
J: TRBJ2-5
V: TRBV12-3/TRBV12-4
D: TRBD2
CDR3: CASTIGGAYETQYF
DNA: TGTGCCAGCACCATCGGGGGGGCGTATGAGACCCAGTACTTC

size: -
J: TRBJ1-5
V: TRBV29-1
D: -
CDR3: CSVPAEQGVDQPQHF
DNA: TGCAGCGTTCCGGCTGAACAGGGAGTGGATCAGCCCCAGCATTTT

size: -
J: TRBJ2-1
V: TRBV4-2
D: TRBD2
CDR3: CASSQDGTTAINEQFF
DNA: TGTGCCAGCAGCCAAGACGGGACTACCGCTATCAATGAGCAGTTCTTC

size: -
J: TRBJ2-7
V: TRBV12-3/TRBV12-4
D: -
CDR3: CASSFMTDEQYF
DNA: TGTGCCAGCAGTTTCATGACGGACGAGCAGTACTTC

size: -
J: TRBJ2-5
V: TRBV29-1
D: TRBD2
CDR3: CSVEGTSGGWETQYF
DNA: TGCAGCGTTGAAGGGACTAGCGGGGGCTGGGAGACCCAGTACTTC

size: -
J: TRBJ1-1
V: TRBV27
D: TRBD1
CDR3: CASATTGAAEAFF
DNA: TGTGCCAGCGCCACTACAGGGGCCGCTGAAGCTTTCTTT

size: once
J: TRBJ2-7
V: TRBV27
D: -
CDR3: CASSHAVGYYEQYF
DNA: TGTGCCAGCAGTCACGCGGTCGGATACTACGAGCAGTACTTC

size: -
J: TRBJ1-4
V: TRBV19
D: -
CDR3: CASSIGGSEKLFF
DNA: TGTGCCAGTAGTATAGGAGGGAGTGAAAAACTGTTTTTT

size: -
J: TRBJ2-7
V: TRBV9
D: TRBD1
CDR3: CASSGQGLPYEQYF
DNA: TGTGCCAGCAGCGGACAGGGGCTCCCCTACGAGCAGTACTTC

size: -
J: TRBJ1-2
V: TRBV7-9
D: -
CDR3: CASSLPEAYGYTF
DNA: TGTGCCAGCAGCTTACCAGAGGCCTATGGCTACACCTTC

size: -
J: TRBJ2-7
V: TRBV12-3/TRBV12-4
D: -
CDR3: CATRAENTYEQYF
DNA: TGTGCCACCAGGGCGGAAAATACCTACGAGCAGTACTTC

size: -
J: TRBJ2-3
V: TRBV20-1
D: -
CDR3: CSASSRGDTQYF
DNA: TGCAGTGCTAGCTCGCGGGGAGATACGCAGTATTTT

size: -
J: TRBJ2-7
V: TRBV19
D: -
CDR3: CATEGDNSYEQYF
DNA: TGTGCCACCGAAGGAGACAACTCCTACGAGCAGTACTTC

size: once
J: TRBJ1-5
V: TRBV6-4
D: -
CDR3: CPYPYSNQPQHF
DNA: TGCCCGTACCCCTATAGCAATCAGCCCCAGCATTTT

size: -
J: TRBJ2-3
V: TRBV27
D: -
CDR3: CASSWAGNTDTQYF
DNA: TGTGCCAGCAGTTGGGCGGGGAACACAGATACGCAGTATTTT

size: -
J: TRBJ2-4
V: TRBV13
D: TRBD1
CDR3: CASSPRTGGAESKNIQYF
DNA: TGTGCCAGCAGCCCCCGGACAGGGGGCGCTGAATCCAAAAACATTCAGTACTTC

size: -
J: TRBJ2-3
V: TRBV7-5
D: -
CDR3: CISVPENRAGGHTDTQYF
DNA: -

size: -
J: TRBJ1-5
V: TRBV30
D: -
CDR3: CAWSVGSGKSAQHF
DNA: TGTGCCTGGAGTGTAGGCTCGGGGAAATCGGCCCAGCATTTT

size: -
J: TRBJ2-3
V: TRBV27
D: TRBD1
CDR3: CASSDGTGSTDTQYF
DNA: TGTGCCAGCAGTGATGGGACAGGAAGCACAGATACGCAGTATTTT

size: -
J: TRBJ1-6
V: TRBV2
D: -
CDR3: CASKDSYNSPLHF
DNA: TGTGCCAGCAAGGACTCCTATAATTCACCCCTCCACTTT

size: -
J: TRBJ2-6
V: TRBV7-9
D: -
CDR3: CASSPIGGSGANVLTF
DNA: TGTGCCAGCAGCCCGATAGGGGGCTCTGGGGCCAACGTCCTGACTTTC

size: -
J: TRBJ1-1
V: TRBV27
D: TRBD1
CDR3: CASSWDRETEAFF
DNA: TGTGCCAGCAGCTGGGACAGGGAGACTGAAGCTTTCTTT

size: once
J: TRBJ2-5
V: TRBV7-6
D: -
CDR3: CASSLELEETQYF
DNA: TGTGCCAGCAGCTTAGAACTTGAAGAGACCCAGTACTTC

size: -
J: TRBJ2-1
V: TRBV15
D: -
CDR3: CATSRDLGRGEQFF
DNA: TGTGCCACCAGCAGAGATTTGGGTAGAGGCGAGCAGTTCTTC

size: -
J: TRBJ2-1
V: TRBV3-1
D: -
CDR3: CASSHGLGSYNEQFF
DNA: TGTGCCAGCAGCCACGGGCTAGGCTCCTACAATGAGCAGTTCTTC

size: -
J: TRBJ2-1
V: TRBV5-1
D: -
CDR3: CASSLFSGDNEQFF
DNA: TGCGCCAGCAGCTTGTTTAGCGGCGACAATGAGCAGTTCTTC